A selection of T cell receptor beta chains follows, all from one sample in a study of T cell repertoires in cytomegalovirus infection. TCRdb itself ran the reads through MiXCR, one entry per CDR3 protein. The sample shows about 100,000 distinct CDR3 sequences, 23% of them seen only once. Sequencing was done on a sample of CD8+ T cells from PBMCs. The source is a human donor in good health (CMV status not recorded). Some clones in this sample may be carry-over from other donors' samples. Each CDR3 is given with its conserved first and last residue. D genes are given only for firm matches. The size entry is marked missing in some rows and otherwise reads once, few, many or a size class.

cdr3_nt: TGTGCCAGCAGCTCCCAGGGGGCTCAGTACTTC
cdr3_aa: CASSSQGAQYF
j_call: TRBJ2-7
clone_size: NA
v_call: TRBV7-9
d_call: TRBD1

cdr3_nt: TGCAGCGGGATCGGGACGGCGGATGGCTACACCTTC
cdr3_aa: CSGIGTADGYTF
j_call: TRBJ1-2
clone_size: few
v_call: TRBV29-1
d_call: NA

cdr3_nt: TGTGCCAGCAGCCTTCCCTGGGGACAGCCATCTGGAAACACCATATATTTT
cdr3_aa: CASSLPWGQPSGNTIYF
j_call: TRBJ1-3
clone_size: few
v_call: TRBV6-2/TRBV6-3
d_call: TRBD1

cdr3_nt: TGTGCCAGCAGCTCTATGGGCACTGAAGCTTTCTTT
cdr3_aa: CASSSMGTEAFF
j_call: TRBJ1-1
clone_size: NA
v_call: TRBV7-4
d_call: NA

cdr3_nt: TGCAGTGCTAGCACTAGCGGGGGTTTCTACGAGCAGTACTTC
cdr3_aa: CSASTSGGFYEQYF
j_call: TRBJ2-7
clone_size: NA
v_call: TRBV20-1
d_call: TRBD2

cdr3_nt: TGTGCCAGCAGACCGAGGGGGACTAATGAAAAACTGTTTTTT
cdr3_aa: CASRPRGTNEKLFF
j_call: TRBJ1-4
clone_size: few
v_call: TRBV12-3/TRBV12-4
d_call: NA

cdr3_nt: TGTGCCAGCAGTTTAGGGTCACTCAATCAGCCCCAGCATTTT
cdr3_aa: CASSLGSLNQPQHF
j_call: TRBJ1-5
clone_size: many
v_call: TRBV28
d_call: NA

cdr3_nt: TGTGCCAGCAGCCCCCGTCGGAGGGAACCCACCGGGGAGCTGTTTTTT
cdr3_aa: CASSPRRREPTGELFF
j_call: TRBJ2-2
clone_size: NA
v_call: TRBV7-9
d_call: NA

cdr3_nt: TGTGCCAGTAAAATCTCCGGGACTAGCGGGAGGGCCGGCTACAATGAGCAGTTCTTC
cdr3_aa: CASKISGTSGRAGYNEQFF
j_call: TRBJ2-1
clone_size: few
v_call: TRBV19
d_call: TRBD2

cdr3_nt: TGTGCCATCAGTGGAACAGGGGAGGCCAAAAACATTCAGTACTTC
cdr3_aa: CAISGTGEAKNIQYF
j_call: TRBJ2-4
clone_size: few
v_call: TRBV10-3
d_call: TRBD1

cdr3_nt: TGTGCCAGCAGTTTGACTTTAACGGAGGGCAATCAGCCCCAGCATTTT
cdr3_aa: CASSLTLTEGNQPQHF
j_call: TRBJ1-5
clone_size: NA
v_call: TRBV5-6
d_call: NA

cdr3_nt: TGTGCCAGCAGGATACAGGGCGAAGCTTTCTTT
cdr3_aa: CASRIQGEAFF
j_call: TRBJ1-1
clone_size: NA
v_call: TRBV7-4
d_call: NA